Each of the 9 T cell receptor beta chains below was sequenced from the same sample in a study of T cell repertoires in cytomegalovirus infection. Using its own MiXCR run on the reads, TCRdb lists one record per CDR3 protein. Of hundreds of thousands of distinct CDR3 sequences in the sample, approximately 31% were seen once. These receptors are not linked to any known antigen. Sequenced material: cultured CD8+ T cells from PBMCs, taken from culture after CMV antigen stimulation. Receptor source: a human donor in good health (CMV status not recorded). Some clones in this sample may be carry-over from other donors' samples.

The rearrangement uses TRBV5-5 and TRBJ1-2; no clear D gene. Trimming took off 1 base at V and 1 base at J, with 8 bases between the two ends. The germline V gene has CDR1 SGHKS and CDR2 YYEKEE (reference sequence). The CDR3 has 14 amino acids. The CDR3 DNA is TGTGCCAGCAGCTTGCTCGAACTTAACTATGGCTACACCTTC. Translation gives CASSLLELNYGYTF.

The table lists this clonotype with a few counts. The chain combines TRBV15 with TRBJ2-7; TRBD1 aligns across 9 bases. Germline loops: CDR1 LNHNV, CDR2 YYDKDF (reference sequence). The CDR3 is 16 amino acids. The J segment lost 4 bases and the V segment lost 2 bases, leaving 9 bases of the junction unmatched. In DNA form, the CDR3 reads TGTGCCACCAGCAGACCCCCGGGACAGGGTCAATACGAGCAGTACTTC. Its translation is CATSRPPGQGQYEQYF.

This chain connects TRBV7-3 to TRBJ1-2; TRBD1 agrees at 10 bases. CDR1 SGHTA and CDR2 FQGTGA come from the germline V gene. J lost 5 bases, V lost 5 bases, and 8 bases had no gene match. The CDR3 consists of 15 residues. CDR3 residues: CASSPTGGDRYGYTF. CDR3 DNA: TGTGCCAGCAGCCCGACAGGGGGCGATCGGTATGGCTACACCTTC.

The chain couples TRBV12-3 or TRBV12-4 to TRBJ2-2; D is ambiguous. V dropped 6 bases and J dropped 7 bases, with 12 bases sitting between them. This CDR3 is built from 13 residues. The CDR3 protein is CASRPRVDGELFF. The DNA of the CDR3 is TGTGCCAGCAGGCCTAGGGTGGACGGGGAGCTGTTTTTT.

The chain combines TRBV29-1 with TRBJ1-1, with 9 bases that match TRBD1. The CDR3 totals 13 residues. V was clipped by 7 bases and J by 5 bases; unmatched bases: 8. In germline, CDR1 is SQVTM, CDR2 ANQGSEA. The CDR3 loop is CSAWTGEGTEAFF. The CDR3 region has the DNA TGCAGCGCTTGGACAGGGGAGGGTACTGAAGCTTTCTTT.

Regarding this clonotype: A junction end diverges from the germline sequence, so it may reflect a read error. CDR3 residues: CTSSFGSEEQFF. CDR3 coding DNA: TGTACCAGCAGCTTTGGTTCCGAGGAGCAGTTCTTC. The chain uses TRBV7-8 and TRBJ2-1; D is ambiguous. The CDR3 is made up of 12 amino acids. Germline V gives CDR1 SGHVS, CDR2 FQNEAQ.

V is TRBV9 and J is TRBJ2-3; 9 positions agree with TRBD1. This CDR3 spans 16 amino acids. Germline CDR1 SGDLS, CDR2 YYNGEE. V was pared by 3 bases and J by 4 bases, with 9 bases of the junction left unmatched. The CDR3 is CASSARDRVLPDTQYF. The CDR3 coding sequence is TGTGCCAGCAGCGCTCGGGACAGGGTATTGCCAGATACGCAGTATTTT.

The chain joins TRBV14 to TRBJ2-7, with a weak D call TRBD1 (7 bases). Germline V gene data show CDR1 as SGHDN and CDR2 as FVKESK. There are 17 residues in the CDR3. V was shortened by 1 base and J by 2 bases, with 18 bases between the two germline ends. As DNA, the CDR3 is TGTGCCAGCAGCCAAGGGAGGGGGCGGCCAGCCCCCTACGAGCAGTACTTC. Its protein is CASSQGRGRPAPYEQYF.

This clonotype was detected a few times. The chain is built from TRBV2 and TRBJ2-2; D tentatively reads TRBD1 or TRBD2 (7 bases each). The CDR3 consists of 16 residues. Trimming left V 5 bases short and J 3 bases short, with 16 bases between. Germline CDR1 reads SNHLY; CDR2 reads FYNNEI. The CDR3 is CASSWRQGGDTGELFF. CDR3 coding DNA: TGTGCCAGCAGTTGGAGGCAGGGGGGGGACACCGGGGAGCTGTTTTTT.